The text below deals with one TCR beta chain. Its antigen specificity is not known. No much larger clone exists at a distance of one base, and base qualities are not known. In total, approximately 610 healthy bone marrow donors made up the cohort. At the time of sampling, all cohort members were nominally healthy, though unrecorded immune exposures were likely present. The donor was CMV seropositive and belonged to the group of some 290 seropositive cohort members. A peripheral blood sample was collected from each donor, and TCR beta sequencing was performed on peripheral blood mononuclear cells. Genomic DNA extraction from the blood cell samples was performed with the Qiagen DNeasy Blood Extraction Kit. The receptor library was made with the immunoSEQ multiplex PCR assay. The multiplex PCR relied on a mix of 60 forward primers for TCR Vbeta segments and 13 reverse primers for TCR Jbeta segments. A multiplex PCR assay on genomic DNA amplified the CDR3 region of rearranged TCR beta genes. Amplified TCR beta libraries were sequenced as 87-base-pair reads on the Illumina HiSeq System. Per the original workflow: Across the 600 to 700 repertoires, a later analysis counted roughly 84 million unique TCR beta chains, roughly 11 million of which were shared by at least two donors. To remove PCR and sequencing errors, raw reads were error-corrected and collapsed into unique sequences using a nearest-neighbor algorithm that merged closely related sequences. To assign V, D and J gene segments, CDR3 sequences were aligned to IMGT reference sequences. For a sequence to be retained, a match of at least six nucleotides to both a V gene segment and a J gene segment was required. A rearrangement counted as productive if the CDR3 had no stop codons and remained in frame with V and J, and every other rearrangement counted as non-productive. CDR3 was defined according to IMGT convention as the region running from the second conserved V-encoded cysteine to the conserved J-encoded phenylalanine. In an earlier analysis of around 570 of the donors, sequences lacking an unambiguous match to a single V gene segment were excluded. An earlier analysis of approximately 590 of the donors classified V segments as functional when productive rearrangements were above 56.7% and as segregating when the standard deviation between donors was above 5%. A statistical classification framework was built to diagnose cytomegalovirus status from the catalog of TCR beta chain sequences. A later analysis assigned V and J genes by comparing TCR nucleotide sequences with IMGT/GENE-DB human TR gene sequences. In a later analysis, CDR3 sequences and most-parsimonious VDJ recombination scenarios were assigned using the TCRdist pipeline. In a later analysis, each TCR beta chain was defined by its CDR3 amino acid sequence together with its V-gene family, and reads lacking a unique V-gene family were excluded. In a later analysis, 450 to 600 highly shared, low-generation-probability nucleotide sequences were removed to address suspected cross-contamination and a sequencing artifact. A later analysis calculated a clonal expansion index for each public chain from normalized within-repertoire ranks of inferred template counts. In a later analysis, generation probabilities were computed using a VDJ recombination model fitted to out-of-frame rearrangements, and the results were checked against IGoR. In a later analysis, TCR-TCR, TCR-HLA and TCR-CMV co-occurrence was scored with hypergeometric tests, and a repertoire-size bias correction was applied to TCR pairs. To estimate false discovery rates, a later analysis permuted the HLA or CMV assignments 20 times. A later analysis grouped co-occurring TCRs with DBSCAN, adding TCRdist sequence similarity when clustering within HLA-allele-positive subsets. Repertoires with fewer than 30,000 or more than 120,000 public chains were left out of co-occurrence clustering, as were five repertoires with anomalous nucleotide sharing. As stored in TCRdb, this immuneACCESS dataset retains in-frame rearrangements with V and J assigned. A fraction of the clones does not appear; measured against another copy, unresolved V genes explain less than half of the discrepancy, and the remainder lacks a known reason. D and trimming come from the DNA, and the V and J calls and clone size come from that table. Present in this sample are more than 95,000 clones, 70% to 80% of which were seen just once. The ten largest clones capture roughly 12% of the sample.

The cysteine opens and the phenylalanine closes a CDR3 of 14 amino acids. The kept DNA is CDR3 alone, 42 bases in frame from the first base. CDR1 SGHDN and CDR2 FVKESK are derived from the germline V gene. At the junction V is shortened by 0 bases and J by 8 bases; bases outside the gene matches: 6. This specimen belongs to a study of cytomegalovirus exposure and HLA in healthy donors (dated by TCRdb to about 2017). Context from the whole study: In an earlier analysis of approximately 500 of the donors, 276 Gb of sequence data and 90 million to 120 million unique TCR beta sequences from approximately 180 million T cells were reported. An early release that covered around 590 HLA-typed donors contained about 290 gigabases of sequencing data and 65 million to 100 million unique TCR sequences. Of the approximately 370 genotyped donors, approximately 81% were placed in the genetic ancestry cluster associated with self-reported Caucasian donors. The study aimed to test whether signatures of past pathogen exposure could be identified by cataloging public T cell receptors. Using immunosequencing, the study profiled T cell repertoires from some 670 subjects and related those repertoires to cytomegalovirus serostatus. In addition to the first cohort of 500 to 850 subjects, a separate validation cohort of approximately 110 different subjects was used. To predict cytomegalovirus infection status, the study brought together high-throughput TCR immunosequencing, statistical association of individual TCRs with disease status, and machine learning. A later analysis re-examined previously published TCR beta repertoires from about 700 donors and added high-resolution HLA genotyping to investigate patterns of TCR occurrence. Rather than using new phenotypic data, the later analysis identified candidate immune exposures from TCR beta sequences and from how often those sequences occurred across donors. An earlier analysis of some 500 of the donors applied high-throughput TCR beta sequencing to assess whether each TCR beta V gene segment acted as functional or pseudogenic. Donor age, sex, ethnicity and CMV serostatus were compiled alongside the repertoire data. A later genetic analysis used genome-wide SNP genotypes for about three fifths of the 666 donors, treating that subset as a discovery cohort. All discovery cohort repertoires had been generated on a single sequencing platform. Both class I and class II loci were covered by HLA typing, at four-digit resolution. Typing coverage varied by locus: about 620-640 donors for A, B, C, DRB1 and DQB1; more than 500 for DQA1; about 600 for DPA1; roughly 450 for DPB1. Because of strong linkage in the cohort, five DR-DQ haplotypes were treated as single units for association and clustering. On average, about 200,000 unique TCR beta nucleotide sequences were sequenced per donor among 350 to 400 genotyped donors of the cohort, with roughly 18% of those sequences being non-productive.

Overall study results and their limits: The only immune exposure information available for the cohort was CMV serostatus. HLA typing was unavailable for some donors at each locus, so association tests used only the typed subset. In vitro tests confirmed that a few of the cytomegalovirus-associated TCR beta chains recognize cytomegalovirus antigens. A later analysis found that TCR association rates varied across HLA loci, with DRB1 alleles showing the most associated TCRs and HLA-C alleles the fewest. A further reported finding was that TCR beta sequences accurately predicted the HLA-A and HLA-B alleles for most subjects in the first cohort. It was suggested by the authors that the approach could potentially be generalized to other disease states and immunological phenotypes. Across donors, most TCR sequences were observed very rarely, whereas some public TCRs were present in many individuals. A later analysis found that most CMV-associated TCR beta chains appeared HLA-restricted, with HLA associations seemingly driven largely by CMV exposure. The 87-base-pair reads could not distinguish some IMGT-functional V segments, including TRBV6-2 and TRBV6-3, so those segments were excluded. The cohort was sequenced for TCR beta chains only, and without alpha or paired-chain data the features that could be detected were limited. The classifier was reported to diagnose cytomegalovirus status with high specificity and sensitivity in both the original and validation cohorts. A group of highly shared sequence variants was considered likely to be a technical artifact of the sequencing pipeline. Strong co-occurrence of HLA alleles, especially DR and DQ, made assigning TCR associations to individual alleles difficult. An earlier analysis of several hundred of the donors showed that most TCR beta V segments appeared in productive rearrangements either about 87% or about 30% of the time, which broadly matched IMGT annotations. A later analysis associated 16,951 TCR beta sequences with specific HLA alleles at a false discovery rate of 0.05. A later genetic analysis associated a missense DCLRE1C variant with V-gene and J-gene trimming of TCR beta chains, and an independent cohort replicated the association. The presence/absence analyses assumed that sequencing depth was roughly uniform across donors, and that assumption may not be true. In a later analysis, HLA-associated TCR beta chains showed more clonal expansion and lower generation probabilities than non-associated chains that were equally common. In a later analysis, several top co-occurrence clusters were reported to appear linked to parvovirus B19, influenza, CMV and Epstein-Barr virus. The study listed 150 to 200 TCR beta chains as associated with cytomegalovirus. Because counts were too low, around 17 rarely observed V segments, including chromosome 9 orphons, were left out of the earlier analysis of 587 of the donors. According to a later genetic analysis, donors in an Asian-associated ancestry cluster had fewer N-insertions in productive TCRs than the roughly 670-donor mean. Linkage disequilibrium might explain the correlated functional status among segregating V segments, but an unknown experimental factor could not be ruled out.

This TCR was recovered from a woman in her forties or fifties in good health and CMV-seropositive. The V and J segments used are TRBV14 and TRBJ1-2, and TRBD1 aligns with 7 junction nucleotides. Sequenced: PBMCs. The CDR3 protein sequence reads: CASSQDRTGGGYTF. In nucleotides, the sequence is TGTGCCAGCAGCCAAGATCGGACAGGAGGAGGCTACACCTTC. Reference TRBV14 and TRBJ1-2 genes cover what lies past the CDR3, so the full variable domain is EAGVTQFPSHSVIEKGQTVTLRCDPISGHDNLYWYRRVMGKEIKFLLHFVKESKQDESGMPNNRFLAERTGGTYSTLKVQPAELEDSGVYFCASSQDRTGGGYTFGSGTRLTVV.